The clone carrying this T cell receptor beta chain appeared a few times. Time point of the sample: newly diagnosed GD, antithyroid drugs for less than 3 months. Generation of the TCR library employed RNA extracted from PBMCs. This entry belongs to a study of regulatory T cells in long-lasting Graves disease. V was cut by 3 bases and J by 2 bases, with 17 bases left in between. The CDR3 length is 17 residues. Germline V gene data show CDR1 as SGHTA and CDR2 as FQGTGA. Construction of the TCR beta libraries employed iRepertoire HTBI primers in conjunction with Arm-PCR of CDR3 regions. TCRdb reanalysed the multiplex PCR reads using MiXCR and keeps one entry per CDR3 protein. The sample comprises 350,000 to 550,000 distinct CDR3 sequences, about 15% of which are singletons, and around a sixth rests with the top ten. In addition, the sample was reused for a study of T cells in Graves' hyperthyroidism and ophthalmopathy. Per that paper: A set of HTBI primers served as the primers for a first-round RT-PCR of the TCR CDR3.

Sample: peripheral blood mononuclear cells (PBMCs), taken at new diagnosis, from a patient treated with antithyroid drugs. This rearrangement joins TRBV7-3 to TRBJ1-5; D gene ambiguous. This clonotype was sampled from a woman aged 45-59 years with Graves disease. In nucleotides, the CDR3 is TGTGCCAGCAGCTTGTCGCAAGGGCGCGGGGGCAATCAGCCCCAGCATTTT. Amino acids: CASSLSQGRGGNQPQHF.